This T cell receptor delta chain was captured in a study of gamma-delta chains in newborns, infants, children. The CDR3 has 19 residues. V was pared by 0 bases and J by 1 base, with 5 bases of the junction left unmatched. Per the germline V gene, CDR1 is GEAIGNYY and CDR2 is EKD. TCRdb called clones from the reads again using CATT. The table records thousands of delta-chain clones, more than 0.6% of them present only once. This clone has more than one count but fewer than ten. With a much larger clone just one base away, this may be a read error. Other DNA sequences in this sample translate to the same CDR3.

The specimen was blood. This sequence joins TRDV2 and TRDJ3; TRDD3 agrees at 10 bases. The clonotype originates from a child who was a newborn, infant or young child, either healthy, febrile or measles-vaccinated (not recorded which). CDR3 coding DNA: TGTGCCTGTGACACCTGGGGGGATACGAGTTCCTGGGACACCCGACAGATGTTTTTC. This encodes CACDTWGDTSSWDTRQMFF.